Given below is one TCR beta chain in context. The data originate from a study of blood T cell repertoires in COVID-19. Overall study context: COVID-19 samples collected from the United States, Italy and Spain covered acute and convalescent phases.

In the source study's methods: Amplification with reference gene primers provided the estimates of nucleated cell counts. Assay used: immunoSEQ multiplex PCR; TCRdb lists only in-frame clones, some missing. That table supplies the V and J calls and clone size; D and trimming were determined from the DNA. The data contain 45,000 to 60,000 clones, 84% of them singletons. The sample comprised peripheral blood. This sequence was found in a woman older than 75 with acute or convalescent COVID-19.

CDR3 residues: CASSYSGGLSETQYF. The DNA of the CDR3 is TGCGCCAGCAGCTACAGCGGCGGTCTTTCAGAGACCCAGTACTTC. The V gene is TRBV5-1, the J gene TRBJ2-5; tentatively, D is TRBD2 (5 bases). Trimming removed 3 bases from V and 4 bases from J, with 16 bases in between. CDR3 length equals 15 residues. Germline V gives CDR1 SGHRS, CDR2 YFSETQ.